What follows describes a single T cell receptor beta chain. This specimen comes from a study of T cell responses to AZD1222 COVID-19 vaccine. TCRdb keeps only in-frame clones here, not all; method: immunoSEQ multiplex PCR. This sample yields around 150,000 clones, of which around 88% are seen a single time; 2.2% belongs to the top ten. This CDR3 has 13 amino acids. Trimming pared 2 bases from V and 6 bases from J, leaving 11 bases between. CDR1 SGHRS and CDR2 YFSETQ come from the germline V gene. The chain links TRBV5-1 to TRBJ1-2; D gene unclear. The starting material was peripheral blood, obtained on day 0 of AZD1222 vaccination. The TCR was taken from an adult in good health. The CDR3 loop reads CASSFGVIDGYTF. As DNA, the CDR3 is TGCGCCAGCAGCTTTGGGGTAATCGATGGCTACACCTTC.